This T cell receptor (beta chain) was sequenced in a study of blood T cell repertoires in COVID-19. Across the study: The United States, Italy and Spain provided the acute and convalescent COVID-19 samples. PBMCs, B-cell-depleted T cells, or T cells were the source of the cDNA or gDNA that made up the material.

There are 14 residues in the CDR3. The germline V gene encodes CDR1 SNHLY and CDR2 FYNNEI. Trimming took off 2 bases at V and 0 bases at J, with 6 bases between the two ends. In the study's own analysis: Estimates of nucleated cell counts were drawn from the amplification of reference gene primers. The assay was immunoSEQ multiplex PCR, and TCRdb's table has in-frame clones only and misses some. V and J calls and clone size come straight from that table; D and trimming were deduced from the DNA. Counted here are approximately 160,000 clones, around 82% occurring once; the ten biggest clones make up approximately 1.2%.

The genes are TRBV2 and TRBJ2-3, with D unclear. This sequence was found in a man in his sixties who had recovered from COVID-19. The source material was peripheral blood. CDR3 sequence (DNA): TGTGCCAGCAGTGAAATTTCTAGCACAGATACGCAGTATTTT. This translates into CASSEISSTDTQYF.